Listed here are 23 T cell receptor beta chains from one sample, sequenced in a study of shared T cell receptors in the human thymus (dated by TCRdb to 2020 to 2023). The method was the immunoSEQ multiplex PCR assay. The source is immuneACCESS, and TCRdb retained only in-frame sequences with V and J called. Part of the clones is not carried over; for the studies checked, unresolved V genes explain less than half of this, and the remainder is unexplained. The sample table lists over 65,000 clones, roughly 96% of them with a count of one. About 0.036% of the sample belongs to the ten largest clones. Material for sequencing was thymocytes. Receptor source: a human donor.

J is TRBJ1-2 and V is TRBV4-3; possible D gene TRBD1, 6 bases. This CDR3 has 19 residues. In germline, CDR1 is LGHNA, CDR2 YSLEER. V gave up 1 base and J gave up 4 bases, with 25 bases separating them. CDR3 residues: CASSQGVVGGTNLPYGYTF. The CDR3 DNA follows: TGCGCCAGCAGCCAAGGAGTCGTAGGGGGGACGAACTTACCCTATGGCTACACCTTC.

The DNA of the CDR3 is TGTGCCAGCAGCCCAAAAAGCGGGGGCTCAGATACGCAGTATTTT. Translating it yields CASSPKSGGSDTQYF. The rearrangement joins TRBV7-7 to TRBJ2-3; TRBD2 aligns across 8 bases. Germline CDR1 reads SSHAT; CDR2 reads FNYEAQ (reference sequence). V shed 5 bases and J 4 bases; nucleotides not matched to a gene: 8. This CDR3 is 15 amino acids long.

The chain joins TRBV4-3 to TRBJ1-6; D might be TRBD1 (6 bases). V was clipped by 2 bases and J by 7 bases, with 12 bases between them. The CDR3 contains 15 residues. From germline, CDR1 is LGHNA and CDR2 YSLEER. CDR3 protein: CASSQIQGGNSPLHF. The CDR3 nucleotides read TGCGCCAGCAGCCAAATACAGGGTGGGAATTCACCCCTCCACTTT.

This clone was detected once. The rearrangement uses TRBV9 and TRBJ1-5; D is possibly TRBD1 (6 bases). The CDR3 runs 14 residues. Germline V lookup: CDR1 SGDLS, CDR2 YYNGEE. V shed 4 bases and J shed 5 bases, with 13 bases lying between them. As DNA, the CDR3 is TGTGCCAGCAGCCGGGAGGGGGATGATCAGCCCCAGCATTTT. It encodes CASSREGDDQPQHF.

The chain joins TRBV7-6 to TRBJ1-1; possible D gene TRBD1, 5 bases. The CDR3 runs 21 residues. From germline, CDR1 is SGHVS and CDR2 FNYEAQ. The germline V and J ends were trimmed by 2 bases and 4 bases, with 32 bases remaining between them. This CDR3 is CASSLLVVRDGWGRWGTEAFF. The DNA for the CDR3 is TGTGCCAGCAGCTTATTAGTTGTTCGGGACGGGTGGGGACGTTGGGGCACTGAAGCTTTCTTT.

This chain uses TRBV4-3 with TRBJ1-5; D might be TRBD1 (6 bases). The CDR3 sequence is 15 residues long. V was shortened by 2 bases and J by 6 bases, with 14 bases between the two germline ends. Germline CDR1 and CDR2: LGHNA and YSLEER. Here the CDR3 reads CASSQKYRDFQPQHF. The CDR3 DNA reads TGCGCCAGCAGCCAAAAATACAGGGATTTTCAGCCCCAGCATTTT.

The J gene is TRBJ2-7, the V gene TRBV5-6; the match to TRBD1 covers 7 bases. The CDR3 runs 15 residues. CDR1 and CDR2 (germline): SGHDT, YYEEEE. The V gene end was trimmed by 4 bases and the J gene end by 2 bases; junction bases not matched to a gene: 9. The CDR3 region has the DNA TGTGCCAGCAGCCAGAGGGACAGCAGGACCTACGAGCAGTACTTC. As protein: CASSQRDSRTYEQYF.

The CDR3 region has the DNA TGTGCCAGCAGACAGGGGGCTCAGAACACTGAAGCTTTCTTT. Protein sequence: CASRQGAQNTEAFF. The chain uses TRBV27 and TRBJ1-1; 9 bases are a match to TRBD1. The CDR3 contains 14 residues. The germline V gene has CDR1 MNHEY and CDR2 SMNVEV (reference sequence). Trimming cost V 6 bases and J 1 base; bases outside gene matches: 3.

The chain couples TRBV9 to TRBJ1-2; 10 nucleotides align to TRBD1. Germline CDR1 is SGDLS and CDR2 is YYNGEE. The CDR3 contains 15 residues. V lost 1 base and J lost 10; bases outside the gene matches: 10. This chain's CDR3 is CASSVTETGGFDYTF. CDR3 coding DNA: TGTGCCAGCAGCGTAACAGAGACAGGGGGCTTCGACTACACCTTC. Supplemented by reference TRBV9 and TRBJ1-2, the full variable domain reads DSGVTQTPKHLITATGQRVTLRCSPRSGDLSVYWYQQSLDQGLQFLIQYYNGEERAKGNILERFSAQQFPDLHSELNLSSLELGDSALYFCASSVTETGGFDYTFGSGTRLTVV.

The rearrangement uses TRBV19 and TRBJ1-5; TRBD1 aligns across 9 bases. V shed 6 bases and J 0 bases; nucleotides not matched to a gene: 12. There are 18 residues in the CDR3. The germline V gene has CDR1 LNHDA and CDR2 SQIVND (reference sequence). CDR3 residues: CASSPGTGPTYSNQPQHF. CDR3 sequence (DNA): TGTGCCAGTAGCCCCGGGACAGGGCCGACGTATAGCAATCAGCCCCAGCATTTT.

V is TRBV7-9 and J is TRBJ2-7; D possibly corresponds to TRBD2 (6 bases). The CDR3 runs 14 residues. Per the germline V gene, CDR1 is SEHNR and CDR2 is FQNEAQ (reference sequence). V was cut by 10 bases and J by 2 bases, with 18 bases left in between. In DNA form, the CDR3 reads TGTGCCAACTCACGACGGAGGGCCCCCTACGAGCAGTACTTC. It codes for CANSRRRAPYEQYF.

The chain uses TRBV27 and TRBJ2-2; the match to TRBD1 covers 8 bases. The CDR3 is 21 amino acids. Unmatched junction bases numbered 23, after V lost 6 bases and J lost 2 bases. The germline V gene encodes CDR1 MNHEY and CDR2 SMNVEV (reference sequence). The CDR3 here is CASSSVRTGLLRTINTGELFF. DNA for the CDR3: TGTGCCAGCAGCTCAGTTAGGACAGGGCTATTAAGGACTATTAACACCGGGGAGCTGTTTTTT.

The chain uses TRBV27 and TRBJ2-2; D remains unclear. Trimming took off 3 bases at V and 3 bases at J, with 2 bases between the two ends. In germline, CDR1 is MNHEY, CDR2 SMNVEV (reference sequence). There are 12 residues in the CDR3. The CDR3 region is CASSFHTGELFF. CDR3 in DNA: TGTGCCAGCAGTTTTCACACCGGGGAGCTGTTTTTT.

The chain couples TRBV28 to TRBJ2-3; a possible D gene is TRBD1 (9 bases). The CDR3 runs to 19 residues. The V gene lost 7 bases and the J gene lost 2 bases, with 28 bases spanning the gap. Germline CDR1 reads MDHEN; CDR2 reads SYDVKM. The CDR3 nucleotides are TGTGCCAGCAACAACAGGGGGCGCATAATAGCGGGACCCACAGATACGCAGTATTTT. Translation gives CASNNRGRIIAGPTDTQYF.

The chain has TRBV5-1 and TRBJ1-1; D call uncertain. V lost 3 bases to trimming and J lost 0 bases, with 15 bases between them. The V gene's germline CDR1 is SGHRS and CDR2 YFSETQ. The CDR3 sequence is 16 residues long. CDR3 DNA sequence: TGCGCCAGCAGCTCCGAATGTGGTCGAATGAACACTGAAGCTTTCTTT. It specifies CASSSECGRMNTEAFF. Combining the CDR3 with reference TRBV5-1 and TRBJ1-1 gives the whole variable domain KAGVTQTPRYLIKTRGQQVTLSCSPISGHRSVSWYQQTPGQGLQFLFEYFSETQRNKGNFPGRFSGRQFSNSRSEMNVSTLELGDSALYLCASSSECGRMNTEAFFGQGTRLTVV.

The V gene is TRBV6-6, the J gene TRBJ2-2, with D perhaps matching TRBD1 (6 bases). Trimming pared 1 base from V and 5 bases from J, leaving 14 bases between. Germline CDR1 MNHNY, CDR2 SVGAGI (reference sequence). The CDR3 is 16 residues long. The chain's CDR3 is CASSYWAGVKTGELFF. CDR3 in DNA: TGTGCCAGCAGTTACTGGGCAGGGGTCAAAACCGGGGAGCTGTTTTTT.

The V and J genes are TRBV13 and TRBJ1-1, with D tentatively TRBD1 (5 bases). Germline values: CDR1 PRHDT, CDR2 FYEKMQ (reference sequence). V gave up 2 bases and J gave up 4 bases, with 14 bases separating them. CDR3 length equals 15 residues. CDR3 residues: CASSLPPGVGTEAFF. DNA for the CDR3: TGTGCCAGCAGCTTACCGCCGGGGGTAGGCACTGAAGCTTTCTTT.

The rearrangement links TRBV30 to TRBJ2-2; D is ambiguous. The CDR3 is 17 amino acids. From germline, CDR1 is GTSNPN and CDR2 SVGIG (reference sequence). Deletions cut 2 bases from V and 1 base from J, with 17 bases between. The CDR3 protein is CAWSPASDRWNTGELFF. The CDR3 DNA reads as TGTGCCTGGAGTCCCGCCTCGGACCGATGGAACACCGGGGAGCTGTTTTTT.

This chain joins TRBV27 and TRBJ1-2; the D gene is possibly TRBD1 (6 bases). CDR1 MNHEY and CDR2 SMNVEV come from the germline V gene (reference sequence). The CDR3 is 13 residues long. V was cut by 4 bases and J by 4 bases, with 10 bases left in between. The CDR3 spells CASSSTGFYGYTF. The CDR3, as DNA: TGTGCCAGCAGTTCGACAGGATTCTATGGCTACACCTTC.

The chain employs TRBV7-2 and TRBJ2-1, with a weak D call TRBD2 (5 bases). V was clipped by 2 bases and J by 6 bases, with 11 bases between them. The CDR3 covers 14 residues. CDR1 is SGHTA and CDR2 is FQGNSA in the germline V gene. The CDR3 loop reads CASSLWERPNEQFF. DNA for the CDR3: TGTGCCAGCAGCTTATGGGAGAGGCCCAATGAGCAGTTCTTC. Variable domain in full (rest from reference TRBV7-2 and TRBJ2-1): GAGVSQSPSNKVTEKGKDVELRCDPISGHTALYWYRQSLGQGLEFLIYFQGNSAPDKSGLPSDRFSAERTGGSVSTLTIQRTQQEDSAVYLCASSLWERPNEQFFGPGTRLTVL.

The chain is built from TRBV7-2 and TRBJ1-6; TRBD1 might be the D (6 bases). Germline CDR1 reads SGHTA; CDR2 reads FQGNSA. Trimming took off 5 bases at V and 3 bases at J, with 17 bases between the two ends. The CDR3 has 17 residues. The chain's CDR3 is CASSSRNRVCYNSPLHF. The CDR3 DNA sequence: TGTGCCAGCAGCAGTCGGAACAGGGTTTGCTATAATTCACCCCTCCACTTT. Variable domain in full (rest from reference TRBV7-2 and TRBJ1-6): GAGVSQSPSNKVTEKGKDVELRCDPISGHTALYWYRQSLGQGLEFLIYFQGNSAPDKSGLPSDRFSAERTGGSVSTLTIQRTQQEDSAVYLCASSSRNRVCYNSPLHFGNGTRLTVT.

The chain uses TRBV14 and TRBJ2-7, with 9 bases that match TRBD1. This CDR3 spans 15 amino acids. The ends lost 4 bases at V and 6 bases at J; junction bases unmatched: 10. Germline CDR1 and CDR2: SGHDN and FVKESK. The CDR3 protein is CASSRDWDRVLEQYF. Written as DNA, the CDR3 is TGTGCCAGCAGCCGAGACTGGGACAGGGTACTCGAGCAGTACTTC.

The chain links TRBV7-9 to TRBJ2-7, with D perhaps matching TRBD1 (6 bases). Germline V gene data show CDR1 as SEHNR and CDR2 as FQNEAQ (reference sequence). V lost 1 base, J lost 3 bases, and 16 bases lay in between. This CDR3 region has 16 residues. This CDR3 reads CASSLVRAGAGYEQYF. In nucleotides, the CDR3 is TGTGCCAGCAGCTTAGTTAGGGCAGGGGCGGGCTACGAGCAGTACTTC.